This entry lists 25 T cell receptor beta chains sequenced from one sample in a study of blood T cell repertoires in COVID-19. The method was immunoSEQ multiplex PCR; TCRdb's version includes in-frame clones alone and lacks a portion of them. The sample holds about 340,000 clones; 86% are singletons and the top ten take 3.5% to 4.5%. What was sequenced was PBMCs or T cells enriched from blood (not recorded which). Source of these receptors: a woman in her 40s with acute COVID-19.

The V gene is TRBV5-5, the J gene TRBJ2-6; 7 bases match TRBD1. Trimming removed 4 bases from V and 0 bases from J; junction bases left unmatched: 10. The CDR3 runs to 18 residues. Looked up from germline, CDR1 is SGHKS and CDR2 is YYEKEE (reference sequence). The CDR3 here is CASSLTPGQSSGANVLTF. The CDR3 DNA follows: TGTGCCAGCAGCCTAACACCGGGACAGAGCTCTGGGGCCAACGTCCTGACTTTC.

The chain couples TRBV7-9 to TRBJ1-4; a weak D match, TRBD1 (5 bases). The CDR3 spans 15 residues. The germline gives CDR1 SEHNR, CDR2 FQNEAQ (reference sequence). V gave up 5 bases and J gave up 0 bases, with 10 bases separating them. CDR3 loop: CASSRKGATNEKLFF. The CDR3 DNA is TGTGCCAGCAGCCGGAAAGGGGCAACTAATGAAAAACTGTTTTTT.

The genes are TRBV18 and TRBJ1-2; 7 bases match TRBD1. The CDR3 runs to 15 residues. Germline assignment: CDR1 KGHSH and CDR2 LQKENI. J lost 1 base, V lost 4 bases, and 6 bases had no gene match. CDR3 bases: TGTGCCAGCTCACAGGGGGCGCCCCTTAACTATGGCTACACCTTC. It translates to CASSQGAPLNYGYTF.

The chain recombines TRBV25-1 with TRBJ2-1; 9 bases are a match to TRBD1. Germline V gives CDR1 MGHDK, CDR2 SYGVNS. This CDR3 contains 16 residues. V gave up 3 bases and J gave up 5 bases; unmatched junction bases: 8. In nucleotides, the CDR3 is TGTGCCAGCAGTGACGCCGGGACAGGGTCTCACAATGAGCAGTTCTTC. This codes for CASSDAGTGSHNEQFF.

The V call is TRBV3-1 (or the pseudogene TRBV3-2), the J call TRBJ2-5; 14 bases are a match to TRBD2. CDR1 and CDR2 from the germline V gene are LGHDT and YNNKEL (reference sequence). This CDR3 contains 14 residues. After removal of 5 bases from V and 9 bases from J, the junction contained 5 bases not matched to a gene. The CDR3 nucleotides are TGTGCCAGCAGCGAAGGGACTAGCGGGAGAGCCCAGTACTTC. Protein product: CASSEGTSGRAQYF.

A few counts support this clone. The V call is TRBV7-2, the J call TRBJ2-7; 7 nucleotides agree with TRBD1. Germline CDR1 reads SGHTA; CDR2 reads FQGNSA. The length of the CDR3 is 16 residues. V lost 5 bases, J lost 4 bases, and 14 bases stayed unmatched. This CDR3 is CASSESTGVWLYEQYF. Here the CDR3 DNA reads TGTGCCAGCAGCGAATCAACAGGGGTGTGGTTATACGAGCAGTACTTC. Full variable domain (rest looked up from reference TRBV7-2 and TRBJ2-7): GAGVSQSPSNKVTEKGKDVELRCDPISGHTALYWYRQSLGQGLEFLIYFQGNSAPDKSGLPSDRFSAERTGGSVSTLTIQRTQQEDSAVYLCASSESTGVWLYEQYFGPGTRLTVT.

The CDR3 sequence is CASSETNYGYTF. In nucleotides, the CDR3 is TGTGCCAGCAGTGAGACTAACTATGGCTACACCTTC. V is TRBV27 and J is TRBJ1-2; D not certain. This CDR3 region has 12 residues. Trimming cost V 5 bases and J 0 bases, with 4 bases left between them. Germline V gives CDR1 MNHEY, CDR2 SMNVEV (reference sequence).

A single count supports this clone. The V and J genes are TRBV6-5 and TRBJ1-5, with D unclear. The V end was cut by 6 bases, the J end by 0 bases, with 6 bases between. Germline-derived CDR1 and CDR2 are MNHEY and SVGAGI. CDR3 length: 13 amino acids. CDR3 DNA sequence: TGTGCCAGCAGGACACATAGCAATCAGCCCCAGCATTTT. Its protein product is CASRTHSNQPQHF.

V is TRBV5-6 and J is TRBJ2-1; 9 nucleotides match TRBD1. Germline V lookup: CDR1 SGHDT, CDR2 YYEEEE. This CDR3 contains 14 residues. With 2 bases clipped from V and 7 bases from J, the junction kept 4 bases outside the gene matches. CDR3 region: CASSFDRGRNEQFF. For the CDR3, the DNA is TGTGCCAGCAGCTTCGACAGGGGGAGGAATGAGCAGTTCTTC.

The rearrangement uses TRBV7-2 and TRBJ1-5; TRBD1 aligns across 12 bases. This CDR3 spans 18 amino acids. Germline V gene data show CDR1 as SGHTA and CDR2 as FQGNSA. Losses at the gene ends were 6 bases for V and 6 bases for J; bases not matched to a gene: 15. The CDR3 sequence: CASSRKYRDRGLTQPQHF. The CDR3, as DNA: TGTGCCAGCAGTAGGAAGTACCGGGACAGGGGGCTGACTCAGCCCCAGCATTTT.

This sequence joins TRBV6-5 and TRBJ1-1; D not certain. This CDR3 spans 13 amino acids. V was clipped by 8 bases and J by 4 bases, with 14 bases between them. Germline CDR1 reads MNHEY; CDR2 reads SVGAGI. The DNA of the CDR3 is TGTGCCAGCGGATCGCTGGCTAGCACTGAAGCTTTCTTT. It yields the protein CASGSLASTEAFF.

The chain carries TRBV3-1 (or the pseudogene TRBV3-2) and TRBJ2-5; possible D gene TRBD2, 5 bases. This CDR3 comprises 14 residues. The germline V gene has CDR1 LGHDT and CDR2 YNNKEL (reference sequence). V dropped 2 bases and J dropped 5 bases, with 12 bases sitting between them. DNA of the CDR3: TGTGCCAGCAGCCAATCGGCTAGCCGGGAGACCCAGTACTTC. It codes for CASSQSASRETQYF.

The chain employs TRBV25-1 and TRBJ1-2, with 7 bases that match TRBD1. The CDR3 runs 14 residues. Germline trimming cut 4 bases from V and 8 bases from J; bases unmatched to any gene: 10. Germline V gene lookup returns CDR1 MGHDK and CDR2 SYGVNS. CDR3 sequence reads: CASSVRTGGGGYTF. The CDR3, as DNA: TGTGCCAGCAGTGTCAGGACAGGTGGAGGAGGCTACACCTTC.

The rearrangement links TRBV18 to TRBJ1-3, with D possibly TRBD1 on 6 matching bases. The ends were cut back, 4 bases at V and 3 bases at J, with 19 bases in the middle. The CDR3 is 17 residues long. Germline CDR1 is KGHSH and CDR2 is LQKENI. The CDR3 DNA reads TGTGCCAGCTCACGAGAGGGTCCAGGGGAAGTTGGAAACACCATATATTTT. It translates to CASSREGPGEVGNTIYF. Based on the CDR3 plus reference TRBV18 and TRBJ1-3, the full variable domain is NAGVMQNPRHLVRRRGQEARLRCSPMKGHSHVYWYRQLPEEGLKFMVYLQKENIIDESGMPKERFSAEFPKEGPSILRIQQVVRGDSAAYFCASSREGPGEVGNTIYFGEGSWLTVV.

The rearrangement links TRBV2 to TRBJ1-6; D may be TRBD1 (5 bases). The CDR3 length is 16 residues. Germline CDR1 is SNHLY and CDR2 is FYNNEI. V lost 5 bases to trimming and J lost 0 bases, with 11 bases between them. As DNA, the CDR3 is TGTGCCAGCAGTCTCAGGGCGAGCTCCTATAATTCACCCCTCCACTTT. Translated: CASSLRASSYNSPLHF.

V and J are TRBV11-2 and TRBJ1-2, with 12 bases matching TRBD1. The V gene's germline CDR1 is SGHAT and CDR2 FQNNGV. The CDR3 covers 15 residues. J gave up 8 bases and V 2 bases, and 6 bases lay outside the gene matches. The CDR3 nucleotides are TGTGCCAGCAGCTTAATGGGACAGGGGGCCGACGGCTACACCTTC. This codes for CASSLMGQGADGYTF.

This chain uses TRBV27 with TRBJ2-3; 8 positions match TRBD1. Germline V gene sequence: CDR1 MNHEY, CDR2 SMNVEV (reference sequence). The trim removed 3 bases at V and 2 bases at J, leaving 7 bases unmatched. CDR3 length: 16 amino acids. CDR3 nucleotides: TGTGCCAGCAGTTTGACCGGGACAGGCCCCACAGATACGCAGTATTTT. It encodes CASSLTGTGPTDTQYF.

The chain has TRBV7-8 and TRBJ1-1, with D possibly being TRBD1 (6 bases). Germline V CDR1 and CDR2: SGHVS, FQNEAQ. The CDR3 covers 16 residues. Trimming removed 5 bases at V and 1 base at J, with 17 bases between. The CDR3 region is CASSGRGRGRNTEAFF. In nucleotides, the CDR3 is TGTGCCAGCAGCGGCAGGGGTAGGGGACGGAACACTGAAGCTTTCTTT. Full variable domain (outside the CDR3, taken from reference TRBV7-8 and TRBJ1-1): GAGVSQSPRYKVAKRGQDVALRCDPISGHVSLFWYQQALGQGPEFLTYFQNEAQLDKSGLPSDRFFAERPEGSVSTLKIQRTQQEDSAVYLCASSGRGRGRNTEAFFGQGTRLTVV.

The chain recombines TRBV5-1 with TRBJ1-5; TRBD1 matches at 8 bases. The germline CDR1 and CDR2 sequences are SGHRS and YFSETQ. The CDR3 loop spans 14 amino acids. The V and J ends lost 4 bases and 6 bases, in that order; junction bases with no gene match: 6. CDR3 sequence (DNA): TGCGCCAGCAGCCCTGGACAGGGCGCTCAGCCCCAGCATTTT. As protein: CASSPGQGAQPQHF. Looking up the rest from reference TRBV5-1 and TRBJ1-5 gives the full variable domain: KAGVTQTPRYLIKTRGQQVTLSCSPISGHRSVSWYQQTPGQGLQFLFEYFSETQRNKGNFPGRFSGRQFSNSRSEMNVSTLELGDSALYLCASSPGQGAQPQHFGDGTRLSIL.

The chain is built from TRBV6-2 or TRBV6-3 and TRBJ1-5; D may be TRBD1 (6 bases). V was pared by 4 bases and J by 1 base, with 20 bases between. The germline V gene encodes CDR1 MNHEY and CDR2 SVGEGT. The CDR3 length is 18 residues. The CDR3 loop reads CASSSPQGGGSSNQPQHF. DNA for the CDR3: TGTGCCAGCAGTTCTCCACAGGGTGGGGGATCGAGCAATCAGCCCCAGCATTTT.

CDR3 loop: CASSRPGQGRRNTEAFF. In DNA form, the CDR3 reads TGTGCCAGCAGCCGACCGGGACAGGGGCGAAGGAACACTGAAGCTTTCTTT. The V gene is TRBV3-1 (or the pseudogene TRBV3-2), the J gene TRBJ1-1, with TRBD1 matching over 10 bases. The V gene end was trimmed by 4 bases and the J gene end by 1 base; junction bases not matched to a gene: 9. Germline assignment: CDR1 LGHDT and CDR2 YNNKEL (reference sequence). CDR3 length: 17 residues.

The chain's CDR3 is CASSLVLGSSNQPQHF. The CDR3 region has the DNA TGTGCCAGCAGCTTAGTTCTAGGATCTAGCAATCAGCCCCAGCATTTT. The chain recombines TRBV7-8 with TRBJ1-5; unclear D gene. CDR1 and CDR2 from the germline V gene are SGHVS and FQNEAQ. V shed 1 base and J shed 0 bases, with 10 bases lying between them. This CDR3 has 16 amino acids.

CDR3 region: CASSPTGNNQPQHF. Written as DNA, the CDR3 is TGTGCCAGCTCACCGACAGGGAACAATCAGCCCCAGCATTTT. V gene TRBV18 combines with J gene TRBJ1-5; TRBD1 aligns across 7 bases. CDR3 size: 14 residues. The V and J ends lost 3 bases and 3 bases, in that order; junction bases with no gene match: 2. Germline loops: CDR1 KGHSH, CDR2 LQKENI.

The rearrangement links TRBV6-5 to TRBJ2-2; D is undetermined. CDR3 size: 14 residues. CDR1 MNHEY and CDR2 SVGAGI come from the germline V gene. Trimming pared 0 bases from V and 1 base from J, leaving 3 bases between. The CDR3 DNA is TGTGCCAGCAGTTACTCCTGGAACACCGGGGAGCTGTTTTTT. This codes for CASSYSWNTGELFF.

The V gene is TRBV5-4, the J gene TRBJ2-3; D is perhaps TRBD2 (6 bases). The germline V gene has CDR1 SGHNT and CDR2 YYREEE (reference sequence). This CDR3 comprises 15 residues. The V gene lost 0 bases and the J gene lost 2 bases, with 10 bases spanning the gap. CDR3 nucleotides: TGTGCCAGCAGCTTGGGGGCGGGGTCCACAGATACGCAGTATTTT. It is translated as CASSLGAGSTDTQYF.